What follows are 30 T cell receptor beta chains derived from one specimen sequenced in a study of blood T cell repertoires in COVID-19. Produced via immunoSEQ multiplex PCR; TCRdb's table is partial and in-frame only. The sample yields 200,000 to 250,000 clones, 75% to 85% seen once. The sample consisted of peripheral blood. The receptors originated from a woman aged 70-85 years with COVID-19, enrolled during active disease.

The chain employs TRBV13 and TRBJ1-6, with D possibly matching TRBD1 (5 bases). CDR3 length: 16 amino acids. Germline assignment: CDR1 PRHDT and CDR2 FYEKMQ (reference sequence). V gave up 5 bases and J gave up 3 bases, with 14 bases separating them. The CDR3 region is CASSDDSRSYNSPLHF. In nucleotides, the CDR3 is TGTGCCAGCAGCGATGACAGTCGTAGCTATAATTCACCCCTCCACTTT.

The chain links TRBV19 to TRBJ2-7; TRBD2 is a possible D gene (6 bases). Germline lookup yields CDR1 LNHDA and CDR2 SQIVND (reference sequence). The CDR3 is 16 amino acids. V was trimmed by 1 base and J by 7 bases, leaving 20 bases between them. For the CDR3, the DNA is TGTGCCAGTAGTATAGTAGCGGCGCATCGGGGAGTGGAGCAGTACTTC. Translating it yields CASSIVAAHRGVEQYF.

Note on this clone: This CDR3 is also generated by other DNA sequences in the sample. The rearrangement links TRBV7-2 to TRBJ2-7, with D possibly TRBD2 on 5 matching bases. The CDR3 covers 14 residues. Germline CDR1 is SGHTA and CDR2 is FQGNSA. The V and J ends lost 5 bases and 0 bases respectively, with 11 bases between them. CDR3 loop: CASSLFGISYEQYF. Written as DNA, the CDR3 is TGTGCCAGCAGCCTGTTCGGGATCTCCTACGAGCAGTACTTC.

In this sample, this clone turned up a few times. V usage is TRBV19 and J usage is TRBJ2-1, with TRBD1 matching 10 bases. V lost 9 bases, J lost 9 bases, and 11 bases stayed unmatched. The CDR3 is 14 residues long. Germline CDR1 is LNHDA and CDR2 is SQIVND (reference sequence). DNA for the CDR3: TGTGCCAGCCGTCGCCCCGGGACAGGGGTTGAGCAGTTCTTC. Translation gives CASRRPGTGVEQFF.

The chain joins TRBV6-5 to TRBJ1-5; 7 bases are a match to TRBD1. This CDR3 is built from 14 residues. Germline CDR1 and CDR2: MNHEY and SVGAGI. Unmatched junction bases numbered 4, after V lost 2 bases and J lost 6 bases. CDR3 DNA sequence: TGTGCCAGCAGTTACGCGCCAGGGGGTCAGCCCCAGCATTTT. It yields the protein CASSYAPGGQPQHF.

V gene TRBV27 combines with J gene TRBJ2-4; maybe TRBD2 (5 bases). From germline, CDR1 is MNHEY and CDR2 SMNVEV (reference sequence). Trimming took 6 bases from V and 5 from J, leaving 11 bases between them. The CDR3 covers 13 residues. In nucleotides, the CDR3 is TGTGCCAGCAGCCGCGGGCAGGAAAACATTCAGTACTTC. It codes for CASSRGQENIQYF.

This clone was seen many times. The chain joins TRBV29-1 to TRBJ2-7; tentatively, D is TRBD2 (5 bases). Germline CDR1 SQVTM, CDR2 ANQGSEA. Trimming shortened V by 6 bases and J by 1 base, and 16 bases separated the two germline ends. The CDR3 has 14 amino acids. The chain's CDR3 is CSVSTSDGSYEQYF. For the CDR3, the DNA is TGCAGCGTCTCCACTAGTGATGGTTCCTACGAGCAGTACTTC.

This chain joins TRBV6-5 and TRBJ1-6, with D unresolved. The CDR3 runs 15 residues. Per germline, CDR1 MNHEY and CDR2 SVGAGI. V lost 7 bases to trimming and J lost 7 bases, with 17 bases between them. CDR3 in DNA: TGTGCCAGCATCCTCGACCCCGGCGGGAATTCACCCCTCCACTTT. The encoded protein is CASILDPGGNSPLHF.

Here the CDR3 reads CASSPNTGISPLHF. The CDR3 region has the DNA TGCGCCAGCAGCCCGAATACAGGGATTTCACCCCTCCACTTT. V and J are TRBV5-1 and TRBJ1-6, with TRBD1 as a possible D gene (6 bases). Trimming left V 4 bases short and J 9 bases short, with 14 bases between. Germline CDR1 reads SGHRS; CDR2 reads YFSETQ. This CDR3 has 14 residues. Full variable domain (rest looked up from reference TRBV5-1 and TRBJ1-6): KAGVTQTPRYLIKTRGQQVTLSCSPISGHRSVSWYQQTPGQGLQFLFEYFSETQRNKGNFPGRFSGRQFSNSRSEMNVSTLELGDSALYLCASSPNTGISPLHFGNGTRLTVT.

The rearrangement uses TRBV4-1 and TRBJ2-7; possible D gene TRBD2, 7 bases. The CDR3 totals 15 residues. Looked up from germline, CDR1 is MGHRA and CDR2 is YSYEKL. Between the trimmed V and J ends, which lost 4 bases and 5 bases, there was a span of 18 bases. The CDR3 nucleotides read TGCGCCAGCAGCCCCATCAGGGGAGGGTTCGACGAGCAGTACTTC. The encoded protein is CASSPIRGGFDEQYF.

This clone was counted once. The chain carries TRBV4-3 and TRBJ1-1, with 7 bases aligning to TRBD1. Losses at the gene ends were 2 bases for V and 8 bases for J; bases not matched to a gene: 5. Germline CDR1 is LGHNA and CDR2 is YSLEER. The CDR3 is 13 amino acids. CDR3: CASSQTGASEAFF. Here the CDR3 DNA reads TGCGCCAGCAGCCAAACAGGGGCCTCGGAAGCTTTCTTT.

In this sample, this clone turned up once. The CDR3 is CASSRRQNQETQYF. The DNA for the CDR3 is TGTGCCAGCAGTCGGCGACAGAACCAAGAGACCCAGTACTTC. The V gene is TRBV6-5, the J gene TRBJ2-5, with D maybe TRBD1 (5 bases). The ends were cut back, 5 bases at V and 0 bases at J, with 10 bases in the middle. CDR1 is MNHEY, CDR2 SVGAGI, per germline. This CDR3 contains 14 residues.

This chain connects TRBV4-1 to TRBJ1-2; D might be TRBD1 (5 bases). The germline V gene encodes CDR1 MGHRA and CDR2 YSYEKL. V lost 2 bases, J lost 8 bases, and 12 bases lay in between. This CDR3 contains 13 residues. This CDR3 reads CASSQQQVEGYTF. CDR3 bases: TGCGCCAGCAGCCAACAACAGGTCGAAGGCTACACCTTC.

Here the CDR3 reads CASSFGPWAFEQYF. The CDR3 DNA follows: TGTGCCAGCAGCTTTGGTCCTTGGGCCTTCGAGCAGTACTTC. The genes are TRBV7-7 and TRBJ2-7; the D is unclear. The CDR3 has 14 amino acids. V gave up 3 bases and J gave up 6 bases, with 15 bases separating them. The germline gives CDR1 SSHAT, CDR2 FNYEAQ (reference sequence).

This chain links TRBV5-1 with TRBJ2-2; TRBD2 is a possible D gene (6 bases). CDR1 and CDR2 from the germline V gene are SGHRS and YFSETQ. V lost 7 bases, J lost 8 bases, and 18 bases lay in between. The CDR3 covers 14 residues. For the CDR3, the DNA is TGCGCCAGCCTCTGGGGACTTGGTTTTGGGGAGCTGTTTTTT. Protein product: CASLWGLGFGELFF.

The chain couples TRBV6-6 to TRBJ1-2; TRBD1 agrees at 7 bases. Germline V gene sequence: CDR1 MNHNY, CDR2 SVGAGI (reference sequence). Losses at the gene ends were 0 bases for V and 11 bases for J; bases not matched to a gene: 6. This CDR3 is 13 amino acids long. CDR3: CASSYSDRMGYTF. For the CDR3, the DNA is TGTGCCAGCAGTTACTCGGACAGGATGGGTTACACCTTC.

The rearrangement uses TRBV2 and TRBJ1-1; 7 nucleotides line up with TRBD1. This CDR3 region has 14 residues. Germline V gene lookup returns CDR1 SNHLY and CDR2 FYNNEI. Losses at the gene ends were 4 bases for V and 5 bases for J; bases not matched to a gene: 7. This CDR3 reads CASSGQGMGTEAFF. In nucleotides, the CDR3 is TGTGCCAGCAGTGGACAGGGAATGGGGACTGAAGCTTTCTTT.

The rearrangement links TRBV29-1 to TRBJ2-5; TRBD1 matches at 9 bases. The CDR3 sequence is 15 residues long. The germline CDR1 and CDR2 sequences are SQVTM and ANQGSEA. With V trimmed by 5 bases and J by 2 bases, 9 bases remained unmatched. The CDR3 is CSVRRGTGWQETQYF. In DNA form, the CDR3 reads TGCAGCGTTAGGAGGGGGACAGGGTGGCAAGAGACCCAGTACTTC. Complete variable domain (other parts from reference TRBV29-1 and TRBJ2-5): SAVISQKPSRDICQRGTSLTIQCQVDSQVTMMFWYRQQPGQSLTLIATANQGSEATYESGFVIDKFPISRPNLTFSTLTVSNMSPEDSSIYLCSVRRGTGWQETQYFGPGTRLLVL.

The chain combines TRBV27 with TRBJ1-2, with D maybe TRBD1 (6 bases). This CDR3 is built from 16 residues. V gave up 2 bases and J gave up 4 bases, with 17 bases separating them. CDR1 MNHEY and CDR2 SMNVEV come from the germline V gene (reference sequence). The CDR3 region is CASSLRPDSHVYGYTF. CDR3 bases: TGTGCCAGCAGTTTACGTCCGGACAGCCACGTCTATGGCTACACCTTC.

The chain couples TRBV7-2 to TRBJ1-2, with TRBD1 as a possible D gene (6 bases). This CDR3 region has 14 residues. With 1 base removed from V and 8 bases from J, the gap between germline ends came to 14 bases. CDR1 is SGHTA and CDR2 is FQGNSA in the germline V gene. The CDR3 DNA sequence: TGTGCCAGCAGCTTAGGCCCACAGGGTCGGGGCTACACCTTC. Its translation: CASSLGPQGRGYTF.

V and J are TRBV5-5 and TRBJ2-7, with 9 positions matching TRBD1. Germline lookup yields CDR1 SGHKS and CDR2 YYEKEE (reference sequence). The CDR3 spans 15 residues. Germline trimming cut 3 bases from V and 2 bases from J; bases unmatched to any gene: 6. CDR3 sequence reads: CASSYRDRDPYEQYF. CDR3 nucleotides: TGTGCCAGCAGCTACCGGGACAGGGATCCCTACGAGCAGTACTTC.

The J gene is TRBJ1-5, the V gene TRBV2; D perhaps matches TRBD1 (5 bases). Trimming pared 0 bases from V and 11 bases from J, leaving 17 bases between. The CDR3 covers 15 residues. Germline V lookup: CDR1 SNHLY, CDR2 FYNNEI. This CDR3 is CASSEAVGHGETQHF. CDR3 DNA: TGTGCCAGCAGTGAAGCGGTAGGACACGGAGAGACCCAGCATTTT.

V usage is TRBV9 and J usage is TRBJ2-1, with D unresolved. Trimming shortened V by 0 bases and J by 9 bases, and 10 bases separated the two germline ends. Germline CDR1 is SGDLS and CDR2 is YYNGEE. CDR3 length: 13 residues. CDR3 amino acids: CASSVVVDSEQFF. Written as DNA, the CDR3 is TGTGCCAGCAGCGTAGTGGTCGATAGTGAGCAGTTCTTC.

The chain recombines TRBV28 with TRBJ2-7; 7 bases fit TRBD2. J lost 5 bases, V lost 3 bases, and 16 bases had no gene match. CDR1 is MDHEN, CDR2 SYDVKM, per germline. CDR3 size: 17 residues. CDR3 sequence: CASSFRGPGAGRDEQYF. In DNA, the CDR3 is TGTGCCAGCAGTTTCCGTGGGCCGGGAGCGGGACGTGACGAGCAGTACTTC.

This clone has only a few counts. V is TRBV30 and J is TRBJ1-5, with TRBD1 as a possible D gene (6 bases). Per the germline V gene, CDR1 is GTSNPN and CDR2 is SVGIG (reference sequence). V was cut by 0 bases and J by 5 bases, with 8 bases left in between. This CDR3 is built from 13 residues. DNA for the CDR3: TGTGCCTGGAGTGTCGACAGGTATCAGCCCCAGCATTTT. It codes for CAWSVDRYQPQHF.

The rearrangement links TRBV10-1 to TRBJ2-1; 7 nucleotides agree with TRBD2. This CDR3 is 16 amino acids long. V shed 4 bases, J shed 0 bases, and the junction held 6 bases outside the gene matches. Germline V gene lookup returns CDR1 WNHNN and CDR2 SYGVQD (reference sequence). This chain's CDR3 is CASSVGGVSSYNEQFF. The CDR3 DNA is TGCGCCAGCAGTGTGGGGGGGGTAAGCTCCTACAATGAGCAGTTCTTC.

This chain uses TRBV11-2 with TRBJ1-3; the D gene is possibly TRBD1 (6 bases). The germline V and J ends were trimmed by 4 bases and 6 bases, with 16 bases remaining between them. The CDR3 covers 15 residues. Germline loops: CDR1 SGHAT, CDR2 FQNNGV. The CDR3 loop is CASSSTHTGLNTIYF. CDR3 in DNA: TGTGCCAGCAGCTCCACCCACACAGGGTTAAACACCATATATTTT.

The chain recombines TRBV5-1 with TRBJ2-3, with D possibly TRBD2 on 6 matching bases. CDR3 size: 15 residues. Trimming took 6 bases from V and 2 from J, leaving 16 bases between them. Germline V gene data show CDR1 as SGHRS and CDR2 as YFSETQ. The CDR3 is CASNREPHSTDTQYF. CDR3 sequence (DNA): TGCGCCAGCAACCGGGAGCCTCATTCCACAGATACGCAGTATTTT.

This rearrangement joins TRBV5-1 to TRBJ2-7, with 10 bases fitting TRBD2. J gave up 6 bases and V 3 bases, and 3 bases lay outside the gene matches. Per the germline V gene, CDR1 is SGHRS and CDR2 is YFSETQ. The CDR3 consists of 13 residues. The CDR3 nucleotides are TGCGCCAGCAGCTCTCTAGCGGGAGCCGAGCAGTACTTC. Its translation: CASSSLAGAEQYF.

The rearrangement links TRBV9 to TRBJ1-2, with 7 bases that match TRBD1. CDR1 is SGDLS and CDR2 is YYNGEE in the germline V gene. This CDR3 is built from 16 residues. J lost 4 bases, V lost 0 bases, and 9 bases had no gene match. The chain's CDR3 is CASSVGAGGSPYGYTF. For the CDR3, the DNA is TGTGCCAGCAGCGTAGGGGCAGGGGGGTCCCCCTATGGCTACACCTTC. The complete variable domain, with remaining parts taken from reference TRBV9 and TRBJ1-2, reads DSGVTQTPKHLITATGQRVTLRCSPRSGDLSVYWYQQSLDQGLQFLIQYYNGEERAKGNILERFSAQQFPDLHSELNLSSLELGDSALYFCASSVGAGGSPYGYTFGSGTRLTVV.